This TCR beta chain originates from a study of T cells in Graves' hyperthyroidism and ophthalmopathy (dated by TCRdb to about 2019). In the study overall: Peripheral blood samples were taken at initial diagnosis, before any treatment was given. A discovery cohort of roughly 100 patients, 43 with Graves' ophthalmopathy and about 58 with stable Graves' hyperthyroidism, was used to find distinguishing TCR V-J signatures. An independent validation cohort of about 20 hyperthyroidism patients and 17 patients who later progressed to ophthalmopathy tested prospective prediction of ophthalmopathy. The approximately 100 discovery patients were randomly split 7:3 into training and test sets. In six Graves' hyperthyroidism patients, the study also compared T-cell repertoires from thyroid tissue with T-cell repertoires from blood. Once sampling was done, hyperthyroidism patients were given methimazole at a starting dose of 30 mg daily, whereas ophthalmopathy patients were given high-dose intravenous methylprednisolone. The paper reports TCR Vbeta CDR3 sequencing of 130 to 150 peripheral blood samples: some 44 ophthalmopathy, some 80 hyperthyroidism and approximately 17 progressor patients. Beyond this particular receptor, the publication reports: In validation, the model predicted progression to ophthalmopathy with around 71% sensitivity and roughly 72% specificity, a median of 6.5 months before onset. Sample size was not statistically predetermined, and blinding of investigators to group allocation was not performed. Ophthalmopathy was separated from stable hyperthyroidism by a 13 V-J signature model, with around 90% sensitivity and roughly 84% specificity obtained in cross-validation and 80%/75% obtained in testing. Blood samples also contained most of the expanded thyroid clonotypes (frequency above 0.001), which suggests that blood repertoires may reflect thyroid immune responses.

Based on the germline V gene (reference sequence), the CDR1 and CDR2 sequences are GTSNPN and SVGIG. Including cysteine and phenylalanine, the CDR3 has 13 amino acids. Of the read, only the CDR3 DNA is kept; its 39 bases are in frame from base 1. Trimming at the junction amounts to 4 bases on V and 1 base on J, and the germline ends lie 11 bases apart. Graves' hyperthyroidism was defined as stable when no progression to ophthalmopathy occurred over 18 months of follow-up. The hyperthyroidism patients were between 18 and 65 years old and newly diagnosed, with a disease duration of less than 2 months. Patients with uncontrolled infections, other autoimmune diseases, pregnancy or lactation were excluded. Clinical symptoms, serum thyroxine and TRAb, thyroid ultrasound, and orbital computed tomography formed the basis for the diagnoses. PBMCs were separated from around 9.1 ml of fresh peripheral blood using Ficoll-Paque density gradient centrifugation. Total RNA was extracted with Trizol reagent, and quality was checked on an Agilent 2100 Bioanalyzer.

This clonotype was observed many times. The specificity of this receptor is unknown. No base qualities exist here, and no much larger clone lies one base off it. The TCR beta CDR3 regions were amplified from the RNA transcripts. The first round of RT-PCR for the TCR CDR3 was performed with the HTBI primer set and the Qiagen OneStep RT-PCR kit. Libraries were constructed in a second round of multiplex PCR, after which size selection and purification were carried out. The libraries were sequenced on an Illumina HiSeq2000 using paired-end 100 bp reads. Per the original workflow: SOAPnuke was used to process the raw data, removing reads that contained adapters or uncalled bases, had a mean Phred below 15, or lacked an exact match to the constant primer or identifier. COPE v1.2.5 was used to merge high-quality paired reads, and clonotypes were defined as unique nucleotide sequences. MiTCR v1.1 was used to align the clonotypes against IMGT TRBV, TRBD and TRBJ reference segments. The analysis included only V-J combinations with a frequency above 0.0001, which together covered 99% to 99.2% of the repertoires. A TCS score was defined as the ratio of F50 (clonal expansion) to E x V (chaos), with BLOSUM62-based TCRdist applied between CDR3 peptides within each V-J. Welch's t-statistics and random forest reduced 450 to 600 V-J features to roughly 13, which were used in a naive Bayes classifier (R e1071). The raw public reads went through TCRdb reprocessing: fastp at Q25, MiXCR clone calling, in-frame beta chains kept. For every CDR3 protein sequence, its rows merge into one entry that carries the most common genes and DNA. TCRdb's processing, not the authors' own work, is the source of the V and J calls. The sample has 600,000 or so distinct CDR3 sequences on record, roughly 16% of them singletons. Of the sample, less than 4.5% is held by the ten largest clones.

The receptor was derived from a woman in her thirties with Graves' hyperthyroidism. The chain joins TRBV30 to TRBJ2-7, with the D segment identity uncertain. Sequenced sample: blood. The CDR3 region reads CAWTNPPSYEQYF. The bases are TGTGCCTGGACGAATCCCCCTTCCTACGAGCAGTACTTC.